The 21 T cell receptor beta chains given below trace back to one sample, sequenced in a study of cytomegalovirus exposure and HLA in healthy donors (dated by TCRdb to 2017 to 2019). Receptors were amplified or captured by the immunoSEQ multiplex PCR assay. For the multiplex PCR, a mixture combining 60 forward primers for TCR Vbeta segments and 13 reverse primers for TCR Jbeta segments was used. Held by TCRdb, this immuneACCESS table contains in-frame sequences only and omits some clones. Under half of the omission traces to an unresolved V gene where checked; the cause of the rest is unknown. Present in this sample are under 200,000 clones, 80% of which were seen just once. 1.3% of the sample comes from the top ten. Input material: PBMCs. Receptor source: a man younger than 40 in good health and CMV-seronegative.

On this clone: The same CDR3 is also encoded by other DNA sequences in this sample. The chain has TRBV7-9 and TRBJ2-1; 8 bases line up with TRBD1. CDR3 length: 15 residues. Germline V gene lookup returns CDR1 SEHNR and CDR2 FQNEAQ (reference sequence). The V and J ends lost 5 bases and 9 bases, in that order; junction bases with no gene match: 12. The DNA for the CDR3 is TGTGCCAGCAGCCTACAGGGGGGCCGTCGGGGTGAGCAGTTCTTC. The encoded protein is CASSLQGGRRGEQFF.

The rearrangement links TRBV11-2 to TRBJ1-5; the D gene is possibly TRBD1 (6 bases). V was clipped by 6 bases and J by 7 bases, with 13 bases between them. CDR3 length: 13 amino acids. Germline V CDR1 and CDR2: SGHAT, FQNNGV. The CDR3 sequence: CASRPAGAQPQHF. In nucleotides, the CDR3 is TGTGCCAGCAGGCCTGCGGGGGCGCAGCCCCAGCATTTT. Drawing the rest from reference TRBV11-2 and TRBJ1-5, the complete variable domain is EAGVAQSPRYKIIEKRQSVAFWCNPISGHATLYWYQQILGQGPKLLIQFQNNGVVDDSQLPKDRFSAERLKGVDSTLKIQPAKLEDSAVYLCASRPAGAQPQHFGDGTRLSIL.

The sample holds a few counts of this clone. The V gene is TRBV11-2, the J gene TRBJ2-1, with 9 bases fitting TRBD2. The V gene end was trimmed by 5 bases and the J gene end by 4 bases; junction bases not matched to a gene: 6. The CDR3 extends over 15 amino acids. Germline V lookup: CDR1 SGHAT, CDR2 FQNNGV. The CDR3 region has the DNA TGTGCCAGCAGCCGGCGGGAGGGGGGTTACAATGAGCAGTTCTTC. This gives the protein CASSRREGGYNEQFF. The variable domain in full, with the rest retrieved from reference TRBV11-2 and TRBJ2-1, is EAGVAQSPRYKIIEKRQSVAFWCNPISGHATLYWYQQILGQGPKLLIQFQNNGVVDDSQLPKDRFSAERLKGVDSTLKIQPAKLEDSAVYLCASSRREGGYNEQFFGPGTRLTVL.

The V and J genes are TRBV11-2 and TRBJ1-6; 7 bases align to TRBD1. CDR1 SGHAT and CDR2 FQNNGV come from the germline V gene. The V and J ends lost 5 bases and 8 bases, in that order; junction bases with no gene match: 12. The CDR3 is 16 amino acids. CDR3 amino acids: CASSPGQPSGYSPLHF. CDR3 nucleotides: TGTGCCAGCAGCCCGGGACAGCCCTCCGGATATTCACCCCTCCACTTT. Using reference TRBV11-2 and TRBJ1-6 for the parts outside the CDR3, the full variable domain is EAGVAQSPRYKIIEKRQSVAFWCNPISGHATLYWYQQILGQGPKLLIQFQNNGVVDDSQLPKDRFSAERLKGVDSTLKIQPAKLEDSAVYLCASSPGQPSGYSPLHFGNGTRLTVT.

This CDR3 reads CSVLGLANYNEQFF. CDR3 DNA sequence: TGCAGCGTTTTGGGACTAGCGAACTACAATGAGCAGTTCTTC. The chain links TRBV29-1 to TRBJ2-1, with 10 bases matching TRBD2. V was pared by 5 bases and J by 3 bases, with 4 bases of the junction left unmatched. This CDR3 has 14 amino acids. The germline V gene encodes CDR1 SQVTM and CDR2 ANQGSEA.

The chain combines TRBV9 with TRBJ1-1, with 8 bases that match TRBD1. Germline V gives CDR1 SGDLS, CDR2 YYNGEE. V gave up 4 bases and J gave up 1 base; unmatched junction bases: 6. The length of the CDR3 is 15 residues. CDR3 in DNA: TGTGCCAGCAGCACAGGACAGGGTGGGAACACTGAAGCTTTCTTT. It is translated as CASSTGQGGNTEAFF.

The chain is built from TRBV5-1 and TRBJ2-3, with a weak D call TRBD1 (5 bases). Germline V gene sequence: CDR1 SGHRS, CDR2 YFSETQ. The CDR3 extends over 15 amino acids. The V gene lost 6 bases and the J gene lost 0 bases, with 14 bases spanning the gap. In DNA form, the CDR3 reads TGCGCCAGCATCCTAACAGGAGCTAGCACAGATACGCAGTATTTT. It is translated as CASILTGASTDTQYF.

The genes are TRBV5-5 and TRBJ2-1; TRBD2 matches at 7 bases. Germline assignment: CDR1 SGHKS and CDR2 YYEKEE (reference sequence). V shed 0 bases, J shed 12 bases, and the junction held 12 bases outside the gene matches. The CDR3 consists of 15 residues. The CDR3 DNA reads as TGTGCCAGCAGCTTGGGAGGCACTCCCTGGGGGGGGCAGTTCTTC. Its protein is CASSLGGTPWGGQFF.

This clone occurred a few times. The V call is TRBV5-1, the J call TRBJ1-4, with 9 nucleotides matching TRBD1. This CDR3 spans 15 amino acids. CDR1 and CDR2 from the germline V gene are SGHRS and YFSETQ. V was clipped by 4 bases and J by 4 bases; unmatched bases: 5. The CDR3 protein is CASSPGDRDNEKLFF. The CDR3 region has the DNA TGCGCCAGCAGCCCCGGGGACAGGGATAATGAAAAACTGTTTTTT.

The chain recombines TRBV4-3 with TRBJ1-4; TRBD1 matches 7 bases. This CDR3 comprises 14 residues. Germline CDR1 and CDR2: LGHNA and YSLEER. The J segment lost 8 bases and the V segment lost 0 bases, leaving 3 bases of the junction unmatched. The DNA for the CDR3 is TGCGCCAGCAGCCAAGATTGGACAGGAGAAAAACTGTTTTTT. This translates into CASSQDWTGEKLFF.

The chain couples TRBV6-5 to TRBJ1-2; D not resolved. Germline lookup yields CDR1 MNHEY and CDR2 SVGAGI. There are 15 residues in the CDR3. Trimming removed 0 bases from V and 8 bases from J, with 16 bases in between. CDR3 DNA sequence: TGTGCCAGCAGTTACTCGGGCACCCTCCTTGGGGGCTACACCTTC. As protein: CASSYSGTLLGGYTF.

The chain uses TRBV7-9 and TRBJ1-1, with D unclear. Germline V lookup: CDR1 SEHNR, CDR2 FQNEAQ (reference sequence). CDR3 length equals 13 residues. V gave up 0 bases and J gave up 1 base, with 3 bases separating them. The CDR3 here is CASSLAQNTEAFF. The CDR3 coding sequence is TGTGCCAGCAGCTTAGCCCAGAACACTGAAGCTTTCTTT.

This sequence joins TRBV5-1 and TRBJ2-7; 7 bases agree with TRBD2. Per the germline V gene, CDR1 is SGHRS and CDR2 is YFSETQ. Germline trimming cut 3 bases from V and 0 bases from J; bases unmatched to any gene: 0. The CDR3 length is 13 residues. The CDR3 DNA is TGCGCCAGCAGCTGGACTAGCTCCTACGAGCAGTACTTC. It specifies CASSWTSSYEQYF. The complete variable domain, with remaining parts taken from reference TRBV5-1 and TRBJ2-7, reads KAGVTQTPRYLIKTRGQQVTLSCSPISGHRSVSWYQQTPGQGLQFLFEYFSETQRNKGNFPGRFSGRQFSNSRSEMNVSTLELGDSALYLCASSWTSSYEQYFGPGTRLTVT.

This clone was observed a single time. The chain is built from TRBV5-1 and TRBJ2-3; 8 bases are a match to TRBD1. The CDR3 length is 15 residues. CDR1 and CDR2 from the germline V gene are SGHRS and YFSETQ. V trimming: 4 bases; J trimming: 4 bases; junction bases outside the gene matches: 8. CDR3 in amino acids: CASSTTQGEADTQYF. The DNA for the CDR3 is TGCGCCAGCAGCACAACACAGGGGGAGGCAGATACGCAGTATTTT.

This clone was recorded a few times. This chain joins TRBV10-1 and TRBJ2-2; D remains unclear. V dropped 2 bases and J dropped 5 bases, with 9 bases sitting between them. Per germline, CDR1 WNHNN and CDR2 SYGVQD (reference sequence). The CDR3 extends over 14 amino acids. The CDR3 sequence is CASSEEILTGELFF. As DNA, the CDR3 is TGCGCCAGCAGTGAGGAGATCCTAACCGGGGAGCTGTTTTTT.

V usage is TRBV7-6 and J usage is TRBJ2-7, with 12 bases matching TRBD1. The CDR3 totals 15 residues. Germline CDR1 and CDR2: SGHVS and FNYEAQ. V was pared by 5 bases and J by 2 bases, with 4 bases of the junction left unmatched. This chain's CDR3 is CASSPGTGGAYEQYF. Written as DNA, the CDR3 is TGTGCCAGCAGCCCCGGGACAGGGGGCGCCTACGAGCAGTACTTC.

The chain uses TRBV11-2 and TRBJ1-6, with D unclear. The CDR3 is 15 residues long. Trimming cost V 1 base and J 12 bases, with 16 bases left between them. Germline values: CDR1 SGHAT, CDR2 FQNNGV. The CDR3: CASSLVADSGRPLHF. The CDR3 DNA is TGTGCCAGCAGCTTAGTGGCGGACTCTGGGAGACCCCTCCACTTT.

The CDR3 DNA reads as TGCGCCAGCACCTATTCCCCGTGTGTCTGTGGCTACACCTTC. This gives the protein CASTYSPCVCGYTF. This chain connects TRBV4-3 to TRBJ1-2, with D unclear. The CDR3 extends over 14 amino acids. The V gene lost 7 bases and the J gene lost 7 bases, with 19 bases spanning the gap. The V gene's germline CDR1 is LGHNA and CDR2 YSLEER.

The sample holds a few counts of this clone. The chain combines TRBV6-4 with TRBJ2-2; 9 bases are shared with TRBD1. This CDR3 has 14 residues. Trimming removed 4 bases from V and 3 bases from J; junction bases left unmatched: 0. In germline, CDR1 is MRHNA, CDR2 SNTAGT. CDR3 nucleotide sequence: TGTGCCAGCAGTGGACAGGGGGACACCGGGGAGCTGTTTTTT. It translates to CASSGQGDTGELFF.

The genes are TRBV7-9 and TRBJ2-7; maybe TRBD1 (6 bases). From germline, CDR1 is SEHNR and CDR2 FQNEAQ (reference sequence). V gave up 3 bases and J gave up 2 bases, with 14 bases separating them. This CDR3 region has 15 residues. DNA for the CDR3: TGTGCCAGCAGCTTTTCCAGGGGCACTACCTACGAGCAGTACTTC. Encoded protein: CASSFSRGTTYEQYF.

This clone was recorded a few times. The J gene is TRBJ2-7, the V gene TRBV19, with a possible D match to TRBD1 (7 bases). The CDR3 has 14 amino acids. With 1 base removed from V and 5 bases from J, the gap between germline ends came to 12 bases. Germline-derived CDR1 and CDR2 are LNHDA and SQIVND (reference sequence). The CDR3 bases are TGTGCCAGTAGTATAGTCAGGGGGGACCACGAGCAGTACTTC. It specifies CASSIVRGDHEQYF. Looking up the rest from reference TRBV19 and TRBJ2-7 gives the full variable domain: DGGITQSPKYLFRKEGQNVTLSCEQNLNHDAMYWYRQDPGQGLRLIYYSQIVNDFQKGDIAEGYSVSREKKESFPLTVTSAQKNPTAFYLCASSIVRGDHEQYFGPGTRLTVT.